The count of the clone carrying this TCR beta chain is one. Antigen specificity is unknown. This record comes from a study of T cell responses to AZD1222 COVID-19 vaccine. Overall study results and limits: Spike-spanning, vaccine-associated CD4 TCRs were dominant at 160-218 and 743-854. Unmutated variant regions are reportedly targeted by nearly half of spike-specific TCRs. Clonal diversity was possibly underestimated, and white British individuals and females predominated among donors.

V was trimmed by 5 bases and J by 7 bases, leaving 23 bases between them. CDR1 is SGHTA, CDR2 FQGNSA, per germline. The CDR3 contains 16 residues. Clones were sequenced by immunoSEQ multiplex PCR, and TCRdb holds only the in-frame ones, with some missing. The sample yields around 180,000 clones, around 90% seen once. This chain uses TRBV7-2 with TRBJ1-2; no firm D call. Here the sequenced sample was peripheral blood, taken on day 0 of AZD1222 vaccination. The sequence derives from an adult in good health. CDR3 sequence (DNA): TGTGCCAGCAGCCCCATGGGGAGATTCTCTTTGGGTGGCTACACCTTC. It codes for CASSPMGRFSLGGYTF.